Listed below are T cell receptor beta chains from one sample, sequenced in a study of blood T cell repertoires in COVID-19. Sequencing was performed with immunoSEQ multiplex PCR; in TCRdb, only in-frame clones are kept and a portion is missing. The top ten clones hold approximately 3% of a sample with over 200,000 clones, roughly nine tenths of them seen once. The sample taken for sequencing was PBMCs or T cells enriched from blood (not recorded which). These TCRs come from a woman in her forties or fifties in a cohort exposed to, infected with or recovered from COVID-19 (not recorded which). CDR3s include the opening cysteine and the closing phenylalanine or tryptophan. The D gene is left open where the match is weak. Some rows have no size entry. The others give once, few or many, or a class for an expanded clone.

TRBJ2-4,TRBV7-2,once,NA,CASSLAWDSGHIQYF,TGTGCCAGCAGCTTAGCTTGGGACAGCGGGCACATTCAGTACTTC
TRBJ1-5,TRBV20-1,NA,NA,CSASGSGQPQHF,TGCAGTGCTAGTGGGAGCGGTCAGCCCCAGCATTTT
TRBJ2-6,TRBV27,NA,TRBD1,CASSLGQGAGANVLTF,TGTGCCAGCTCACTGGGGCAGGGGGCTGGGGCCAACGTCCTGACTTTC
TRBJ1-2,TRBV30,NA,TRBD1,CAWDRAPDNYGYTF,TGTGCCTGGGACAGGGCCCCCGACAACTATGGCTACACCTTC
TRBJ1-2,TRBV25-1,NA,NA,CASSRGYGYTF,TGTGCCAGCAGCCGGGGGTATGGCTACACCTTC
TRBJ1-2,TRBV25-1,NA,NA,CASSPWEAGGYTF,TGTGCCAGCAGCCCCTGGGAGGCGGGCGGCTACACCTTC
TRBJ2-3,TRBV28,NA,NA,CASQPGVTDTQYF,TGTGCCAGCCAGCCAGGGGTCACAGATACGCAGTATTTT
TRBJ1-2,TRBV5-1,NA,NA,CASSLGPSYTF,TGCGCCAGCAGCTTGGGGCCAAGCTACACCTTC
TRBJ1-1,TRBV9,NA,TRBD1,CASSFEVGGTGGPTFF,TGTGCCAGCAGCTTTGAGGTTGGGGGGACAGGGGGCCCAACTTTCTTT
TRBJ1-5,TRBV30,NA,NA,CAWSVQGTQPQHF,TGTGCCTGGAGTGTACAGGGAACTCAGCCCCAGCATTTT
TRBJ2-5,TRBV7-2,NA,TRBD2,CASSFVAGGRQETQYF,TGTGCCAGCAGCTTTGTGGCGGGGGGGAGACAAGAGACCCAGTACTTC
TRBJ1-1,TRBV2,NA,NA,CASQTEVNTEAFF,TGTGCCAGCCAGACGGAGGTGAACACTGAAGCTTTCTTT
TRBJ2-5,TRBV5-6,NA,TRBD1,CASSYGQGRETQYF,TGTGCCAGCAGCTATGGACAGGGTCGAGAGACCCAGTACTTC
TRBJ1-1,TRBV6-6,NA,NA,CASSTRGNTEAFF,TGTGCCAGCAGTACTCGCGGGAACACTGAAGCTTTCTTT
TRBJ2-1,TRBV6-4,NA,NA,CASSDSGGASYNEQFF,TGTGCCAGCAGTGACTCTGGGGGGGCCTCCTACAATGAGCAGTTCTTC
TRBJ2-1,TRBV3-1/TRBV3-2,once,NA,CASSQDREGEQFF,TGTGCCAGCAGCCAAGATCGAGAGGGTGAGCAGTTCTTC
TRBJ1-1,TRBV28,NA,TRBD1,CASSPDRVTFF,TGTGCCAGCAGTCCGGACAGGGTAACTTTCTTT
TRBJ2-7,TRBV7-2,NA,TRBD2,CASSLLAGGLNEQYF,TGTGCCAGCAGCTTATTAGCGGGGGGGTTGAACGAGCAGTACTTC
TRBJ1-5,TRBV28,NA,NA,CASSPNRPWQPQHF,TGTGCCAGCAGTCCAAACAGGCCCTGGCAGCCCCAGCATTTT
TRBJ1-1,TRBV5-4,NA,NA,CASSSRGLSEAFF,TGTGCCAGCAGCTCCAGAGGATTGAGTGAAGCTTTCTTT
TRBJ2-2,TRBV20-1,NA,TRBD2,CSASKLAGGGSDTGELFF,TGCAGTGCTAGTAAGCTAGCGGGGGGCGGGTCAGACACCGGGGAGCTGTTTTTT
TRBJ2-1,TRBV9,NA,TRBD1,CASSVAGQGSGEQFF,TGTGCCAGCAGCGTAGCGGGACAGGGGTCGGGGGAGCAGTTCTTC
TRBJ1-2,TRBV19,NA,NA,CASSISGEGSNGYTF,TGTGCCAGTAGTATCTCCGGCGAGGGAAGTAATGGCTACACCTTC
TRBJ1-2,TRBV27,NA,NA,CASSSTVGRGDYGYTF,TGTGCCAGCAGTTCAACCGTAGGGCGGGGGGACTATGGCTACACCTTC
TRBJ1-2,TRBV7-8,NA,TRBD1,CASSRRGPNYGYTF,TGTGCCAGCAGTCGTAGGGGGCCTAACTATGGCTACACCTTC
TRBJ2-7,TRBV4-2,NA,TRBD2,CASSQVAAGGRYEQYF,TGTGCCAGCAGCCAAGTTGCTGCGGGGGGCCGTTACGAGCAGTACTTC
TRBJ1-2,TRBV7-2,once,NA,CASSSNGGPYGYTF,TGTGCCAGCAGCTCCAACGGGGGGCCCTATGGCTACACCTTC
TRBJ2-7,TRBV9,NA,TRBD2,CASSVGLAGEEQYF,TGTGCCAGCAGCGTGGGACTAGCGGGGGAGGAGCAGTACTTC
TRBJ2-3,TRBV18,NA,NA,CASSPPVQRNTQYF,TGTGCCAGCTCACCACCGGTCCAGCGTAATACGCAGTATTTT
TRBJ1-2,TRBV6-5,NA,TRBD1,CASRPGTVLTYGYTF,TGTGCCAGCAGACCCGGGACAGTCCTCACCTATGGCTACACCTTC
TRBJ2-5,TRBV9,NA,TRBD2,CASSAGGGRQETQYF,TGTGCCAGCAGCGCCGGGGGGGGCCGGCAAGAGACCCAGTACTTC
TRBJ2-2,TRBV4-2,NA,NA,CASSRQGTNTGELFF,TGTGCCAGCAGCCGGCAGGGGACGAACACCGGGGAGCTGTTTTTT
TRBJ2-7,TRBV14,NA,NA,CASSQDSFLSYEQYF,TGTGCCAGCAGCCAGGACAGTTTTCTCTCCTACGAGCAGTACTTC
TRBJ2-2,TRBV3-1/TRBV3-2,NA,NA,CASSQLREGELFF,TGTGCCAGCAGCCAATTAAGAGAAGGGGAGCTGTTTTTT
TRBJ1-2,TRBV19,NA,NA,CAKKFRTAYGYTF,TGTGCCAAAAAATTCAGGACAGCCTATGGCTACACCTTC
TRBJ2-5,TRBV5-1,once,NA,CASSHAGTQETQYF,TGCGCCAGCAGTCATGCCGGGACACAAGAGACCCAGTACTTC
TRBJ2-3,TRBV6-5,NA,NA,CASTPGGTDTQYF,TGTGCCTCTACACCGGGGGGCACAGATACGCAGTATTTT
TRBJ2-3,TRBV7-9,NA,NA,CASTPLASGFALESSTDTQYF,TGTGCCAGCACCCCACTTGCCTCGGGGTTTGCTCTTGAATCTAGCACAGATACGCAGTATTTT
TRBJ1-1,TRBV4-2,NA,TRBD1,CASSQESGQGTTEAFF,TGTGCCAGCAGCCAAGAATCAGGACAGGGGACGACTGAAGCTTTCTTT
TRBJ1-5,TRBV4-3,NA,NA,CASSQDWGGYDNQPQHF,TGCGCCAGCAGCCAAGATTGGGGGGGGTACGACAATCAGCCCCAGCATTTT
TRBJ2-3,TRBV18,NA,NA,CASSPGGTDTQYF,TGTGCCAGCTCACCGGGCGGCACAGATACGCAGTATTTT
TRBJ1-2,TRBV2,NA,NA,CASSADRNNYGYTF,TGTGCCAGCAGTGCAGACAGAAATAACTATGGCTACACCTTC
TRBJ1-2,TRBV25-1,NA,NA,CASSPIRGGALYGYTF,TGTGCCAGCAGTCCCATCAGAGGGGGGGCACTGTATGGCTACACCTTC